Reported below is one T cell receptor beta chain. The target antigen is unknown. The source of the sample is a study of T cell responses to AZD1222 COVID-19 vaccine. Per the germline V gene, CDR1 is SGHNT and CDR2 is YENEEA. Deletions cut 4 bases from V and 2 bases from J, with 11 bases between. The CDR3 loop spans 14 amino acids. Investigators merged groups given second doses at roughly 4 or roughly 12 weeks. Findings of the study overall: Baseline seropositivity occurred in only a handful of AZD1222 recipients. Clonal diversity was possibly underestimated, and the donors were mostly white British, with more females. Spike-spanning, vaccine-associated CD4 TCRs were dominant at 160-218 and 743-854.

Here immunoSEQ multiplex PCR was the method, and the copy in TCRdb shows in-frame clones only, minus some. Seen here are around 89,000 clones, approximately 91% observed once, and the top ten hold approximately 5%. This TCR derives from an adult who received the AZD1222 COVID-19 vaccine. This chain connects TRBV11-3 to TRBJ1-2, with D possibly matching TRBD1 (5 bases). Specimen: peripheral blood, collected 28 days after the second AZD1222 dose. CDR3 DNA sequence: TGTGCCAGCAGCTCCAGGGTTCTGAACTATGGCTACACCTTC. Amino acids: CASSSRVLNYGYTF.